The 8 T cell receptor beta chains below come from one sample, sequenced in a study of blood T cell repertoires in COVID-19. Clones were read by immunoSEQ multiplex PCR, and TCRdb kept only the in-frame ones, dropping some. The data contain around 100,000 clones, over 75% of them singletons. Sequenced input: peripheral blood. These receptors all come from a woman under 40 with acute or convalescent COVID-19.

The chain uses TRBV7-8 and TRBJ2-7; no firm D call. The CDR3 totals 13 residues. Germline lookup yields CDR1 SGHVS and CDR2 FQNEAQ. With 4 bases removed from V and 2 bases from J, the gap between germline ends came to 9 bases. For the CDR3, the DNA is TGTGCCAGCAGCTCGAGGTCGCCCTACGAGCAGTACTTC. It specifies CASSSRSPYEQYF.

CDR3 sequence (DNA): TGTGCCAGCAGCCAAGCCACCACCTCAAGAGGGTATGGCTACACCTTC. Translation: CASSQATTSRGYGYTF. The V call is TRBV14, the J call TRBJ1-2; D gene uncertain. This CDR3 region has 16 residues. Germline CDR1 reads SGHDN; CDR2 reads FVKESK. V lost 1 base to trimming and J lost 5 bases, with 17 bases between them.

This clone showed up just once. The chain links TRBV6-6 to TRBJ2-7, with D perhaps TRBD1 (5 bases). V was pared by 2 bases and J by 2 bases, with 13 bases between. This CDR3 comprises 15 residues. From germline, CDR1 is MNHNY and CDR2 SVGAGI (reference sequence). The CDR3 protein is CASSYSRTDTYEQYF. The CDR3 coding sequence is TGTGCCAGCAGTTACAGTCGGACGGACACCTACGAGCAGTACTTC.

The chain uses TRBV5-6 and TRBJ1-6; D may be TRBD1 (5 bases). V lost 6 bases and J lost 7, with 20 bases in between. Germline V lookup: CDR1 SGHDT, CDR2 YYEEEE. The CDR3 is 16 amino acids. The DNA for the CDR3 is TGTGCCAGCACCCCCGGTACAGGTTCCCCGAATTCACCCCTCCACTTT. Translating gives CASTPGTGSPNSPLHF.

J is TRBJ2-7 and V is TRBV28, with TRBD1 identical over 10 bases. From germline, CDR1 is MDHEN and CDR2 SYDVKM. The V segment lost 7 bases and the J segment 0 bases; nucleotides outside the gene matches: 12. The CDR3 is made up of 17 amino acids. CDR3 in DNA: TGTGCCAGCAAAACGACAGGGGGCCGTCCGAGCTCCTACGAGCAGTACTTC. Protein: CASKTTGGRPSSYEQYF. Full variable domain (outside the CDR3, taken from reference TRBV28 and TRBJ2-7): DVKVTQSSRYLVKRTGEKVFLECVQDMDHENMFWYRQDPGLGLRLIYFSYDVKMKEKGDIPEGYSVSREKKERFSLILESASTNQTSMYLCASKTTGGRPSSYEQYFGPGTRLTVT.

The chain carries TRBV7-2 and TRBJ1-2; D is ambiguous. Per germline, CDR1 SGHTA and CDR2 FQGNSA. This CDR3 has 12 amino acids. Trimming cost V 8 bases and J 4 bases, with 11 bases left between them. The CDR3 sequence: CASLPVVYGYTF. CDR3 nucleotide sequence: TGTGCCAGCTTGCCTGTAGTCTATGGCTACACCTTC. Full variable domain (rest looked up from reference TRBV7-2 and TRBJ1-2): GAGVSQSPSNKVTEKGKDVELRCDPISGHTALYWYRQSLGQGLEFLIYFQGNSAPDKSGLPSDRFSAERTGGSVSTLTIQRTQQEDSAVYLCASLPVVYGYTFGSGTRLTVV.

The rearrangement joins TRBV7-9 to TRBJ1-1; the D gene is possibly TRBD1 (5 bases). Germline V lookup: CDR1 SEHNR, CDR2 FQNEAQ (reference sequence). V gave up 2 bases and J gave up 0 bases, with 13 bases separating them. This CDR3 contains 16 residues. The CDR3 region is CASSLKQGPMNTEAFF. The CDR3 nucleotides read TGTGCCAGCAGCTTAAAGCAGGGCCCCATGAACACTGAAGCTTTCTTT. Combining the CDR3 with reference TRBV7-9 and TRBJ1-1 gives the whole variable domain DTGVSQNPRHKITKRGQNVTFRCDPISEHNRLYWYRQTLGQGPEFLTYFQNEAQLEKSRLLSDRFSAERPKGSFSTLEIQRTEQGDSAMYLCASSLKQGPMNTEAFFGQGTRLTVV.

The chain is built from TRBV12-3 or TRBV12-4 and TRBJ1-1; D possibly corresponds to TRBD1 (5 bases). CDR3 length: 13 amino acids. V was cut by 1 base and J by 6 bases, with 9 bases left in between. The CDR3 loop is CASSLVVGAEAFF. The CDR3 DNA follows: TGTGCCAGCAGTTTAGTCGTAGGGGCTGAAGCTTTCTTT.